This T cell receptor (beta chain) was found in a study of blood T cell repertoires in COVID-19. Across the whole study: Acute-phase and convalescent COVID-19 samples originated in the United States, Italy and Spain. From T cells, B-cell-depleted T cells, or PBMCs came the material, which was cDNA or gDNA.

In the study's own analysis: Researchers report that nucleated cell counts were estimated from reference gene primer amplification. Some clones are missing from TCRdb's copy, which holds only in-frame ones; the method was immunoSEQ multiplex PCR. That table is the source of V, J and clone size, and D and trimming were worked out from the DNA. The sample has 60,000 to 85,000 clones; roughly three quarters are singletons. This clone is hyperexpanded within its sample. V lost 3 bases and J lost 4, with 3 bases in between. CDR1 is MNHEY and CDR2 is SMNVEV in the germline V gene (reference sequence). The CDR3 extends over 12 amino acids.

The rearrangement uses TRBV27 and TRBJ2-2; D not certain. What was sequenced was peripheral blood. This clonotype originated in a man between 65 and 85 years old with acute or convalescent COVID-19. CDR3 protein: CASSFSTGELFF. For the CDR3, the DNA is TGTGCCAGCAGTTTCAGCACCGGGGAGCTGTTTTTT.